The 26 T cell receptor beta chains below were found in one sample sequenced in a study of metastatic and nonmetastatic thyroid tumors (dated by TCRdb to 2018 to 2021). The library was obtained by PCR. Sequenced using an Illumina HiSeq 4000. TCRdb applied fastp at Q25 and MiXCR to the public reads, then kept only in-frame beta chains. The sample yields 20,000 to 25,000 clones; roughly 14% were counted once. Together, the top ten hold about 14% of the sample. No treatment had been received by any patient before thyroid surgery. The sequencing sample was made of tumor tissue. These TCRs come from a female donor with papillary thyroid cancer or a benign thyroid nodule (not recorded which). Some clones in this sample may be carry-over from other donors' samples.

This clone has ten or more counts. The chain has TRBV19 and TRBJ1-2; D unclear. The CDR3 consists of 12 residues. The V end lost 1 base, the J end lost 6 bases, and 6 bases lay between the germline ends. The germline V gene has CDR1 LNHDA and CDR2 SQIVND (reference sequence). The CDR3 spells CASSIVQDGYTF. The CDR3 region has the DNA TGTGCCAGTAGTATAGTCCAGGATGGCTACACCTTC.

This clone was observed a few times. This clone may be a read error of a much larger clone one base away. Since the CDR3 does not end with the conserved phenylalanine or tryptophan, this likely comes from a read error. The V gene is TRBV19, the J gene TRBJ1-5; D call uncertain. Germline V gives CDR1 LNHDA, CDR2 SQIVND (reference sequence). V lost 6 bases and J lost 0, with 15 bases in between. The CDR3 has 16 amino acids. The CDR3 DNA reads as TGTGCCAGTAGCCTGGAGGATCTTTATAGCAATCAGCCCCAGCATCTT. This gives the protein CASSLEDLYSNQPQHL.

The table lists this clone with many counts. Other nucleotide sequences from this sample produce the same CDR3. CDR3 sequence reads: CASSLSPFIGRANTGELFF. CDR3 in DNA: TGTGCCAGCAGCTTATCTCCGTTTATTGGCAGAGCGAACACCGGGGAGCTGTTTTTT. This rearrangement joins TRBV7-2 to TRBJ2-2, with unresolved D. CDR3 length: 19 residues. The germline gives CDR1 SGHTA, CDR2 FQGNSA. The V end was cut by 2 bases, the J end by 0 bases, with 19 bases between.

By sample fraction, this clone is medium-sized (0.01 to 0.1%). This chain links TRBV7-3 with TRBJ2-2; 11 bases are shared with TRBD2. The CDR3 extends over 15 amino acids. V lost 5 bases and J lost 5; bases outside the gene matches: 4. Per the germline V gene, CDR1 is SGHTA and CDR2 is FQGTGA. The CDR3 DNA reads as TGTGCCAGCAGCGTGACTAGCGGGGATACCGGGGAGCTGTTTTTT. As protein: CASSVTSGDTGELFF.

In regard to this clone: Germline is not matched at one junction end, which may reflect a read error. The V and J genes are TRBV2 and TRBJ2-6; D gene unclear. Germline loops: CDR1 SNHLY, CDR2 FYNNEI. The CDR3 is 20 amino acids. CDR3 coding DNA: TGTGCCAGCAGTGAAACAGTTCCCGGGTCTACCCCCTCTGTGGCCAACGTCCTTACTTTC. This gives the protein CASSETVPGSTPSVANVLTF.

By sample fraction, this clone is medium-sized. The CDR3 loop reads CASSRTGTSYEQYF. CDR3 DNA sequence: TGTGCCAGCAGTCGCACAGGGACCTCCTACGAGCAGTACTTC. This chain connects TRBV27 to TRBJ2-7, with D perhaps TRBD1 (6 bases). CDR1 is MNHEY and CDR2 is SMNVEV in the germline V gene (reference sequence). The V and J ends lost 5 bases and 0 bases respectively, with 11 bases between them. The CDR3 contains 14 residues.

This clone was found a few times. The rearrangement uses TRBV5-1 and TRBJ1-4; TRBD1 aligns across 7 bases. This CDR3 has 15 residues. Germline CDR1 reads SGHRS; CDR2 reads YFSETQ. After removal of 6 bases from V and 3 bases from J, the junction contained 8 bases not matched to a gene. The CDR3 nucleotides are TGCGCCAGCAAGACAGGGTCTGCTCCTAATGAAAAACTGTTTTTT. Encoded protein: CASKTGSAPNEKLFF.

The table lists this clone with a few counts. The chain joins TRBV6-1 to TRBJ2-7; D is unclear. V was pared by 3 bases and J by 3 bases, with 12 bases between. CDR1 and CDR2 (germline): MNHNS, SASEGT. The CDR3 extends over 14 amino acids. DNA of the CDR3: TGTGCCAGCAGTGAGTCTACGGACGGCTACGAGCAGTACTTC. Amino acids: CASSESTDGYEQYF.

For this clone: It is likely a read error, because the conserved phenylalanine at the end of the CDR3 is missing. J is TRBJ2-5 and V is TRBV6-2 or TRBV6-3; TRBD2 matches at 9 bases. CDR1 and CDR2 from the germline V gene are MNHEY and SVGEGT. Unmatched junction bases numbered 18, after V lost 4 bases and J lost 3 bases. The CDR3 contains 19 residues. CDR3 loop: CASSSPLAGVFVMEETQYS. CDR3 in DNA: TGTGCCAGCAGTTCCCCCTTAGCGGGAGTATTCGTCATGGAAGAGACCCAGTACTCC.

The chain is built from TRBV20-1 and TRBJ1-5; D not certain. With 3 bases removed from V and 6 bases from J, the gap between germline ends came to 15 bases. Germline CDR1 reads DFQATT; CDR2 reads SNEGSKA (reference sequence). CDR3 length equals 14 residues. CDR3 in DNA: TGCAGTGCTAGTACTACCTCAGAGACTCAGCCCCAGCATTTT. Its protein is CSASTTSETQPQHF.

This clone was counted at least ten times. J is TRBJ1-6 and V is TRBV2, with D unresolved. Trimming pared 1 base from V and 8 bases from J, leaving 6 bases between. The CDR3 loop spans 13 amino acids. Germline V gives CDR1 SNHLY, CDR2 FYNNEI. In nucleotides, the CDR3 is TGTGCCAGCAGTGAAGAAATGGATTCACCCCTCCACTTT. Amino acids: CASSEEMDSPLHF.

V is TRBV20-1 and J is TRBJ2-3, with 9 bases identical to TRBD2. With 0 bases clipped from V and 6 bases from J, the junction kept 10 bases outside the gene matches. Germline CDR1 DFQATT, CDR2 SNEGSKA (reference sequence). The CDR3 extends over 16 amino acids. For the CDR3, the DNA is TGCAGTGCTAGAGAAGGTAGCGGGGGCCGCGGGGATACGCAGTATTTT. Its translation: CSAREGSGGRGDTQYF.

The CDR3 sequence: CASSLGLQDTQYF. The CDR3 DNA is TGTGCCAGCAGCTTAGGACTTCAAGATACGCAGTACTTC. The rearrangement uses TRBV7-2 and TRBJ2-5; D is undetermined. Trimming pared 1 base from V and 11 bases from J, leaving 14 bases between. CDR1 is SGHTA, CDR2 FQGNSA, per germline. This CDR3 comprises 13 residues. Full variable domain (outside the CDR3, taken from reference TRBV7-2 and TRBJ2-5): GAGVSQSPSNKVTEKGKDVELRCDPISGHTALYWYRQSLGQGLEFLIYFQGNSAPDKSGLPSDRFSAERTGGSVSTLTIQRTQQEDSAVYLCASSLGLQDTQYFGPGTRLLVL.

This chain links TRBV11-2 with TRBJ2-7; no clear D. This CDR3 comprises 15 residues. V lost 7 bases to trimming and J lost 4 bases, with 20 bases between them. Looked up from germline, CDR1 is SGHAT and CDR2 is FQNNGV. This chain's CDR3 is CASKPGGAAPYEQYF. In DNA, the CDR3 is TGTGCCAGCAAACCAGGTGGCGCCGCCCCATACGAGCAGTACTTC.

This clone was seen at least ten times. The chain is built from TRBV12-3 or TRBV12-4 and TRBJ2-3; D may be TRBD2 (5 bases). This CDR3 is built from 16 residues. The germline V and J ends were trimmed by 5 bases and 2 bases, with 17 bases remaining between them. CDR3 residues: CASSPIRQRLTDTQYF. CDR3 DNA sequence: TGTGCCAGCAGTCCCATACGTCAGCGGCTCACAGATACGCAGTATTTT.

This clone was seen repeatedly, ten times or more. The chain combines TRBV4-1 with TRBJ2-6; D gene ambiguous. The CDR3 consists of 14 residues. Germline V CDR1 and CDR2: MGHRA, YSYEKL. V lost 6 bases, J lost 0 bases, and 6 bases lay in between. In DNA form, the CDR3 reads TGCGCCAGCAGATCGGGCTCTGGGGCCAACGTCCTGACTTTC. Amino acids: CASRSGSGANVLTF.

This clone has at least ten counts. The chain links TRBV20-1 to TRBJ2-5; 8 bases line up with TRBD2. This CDR3 has 14 amino acids. Germline loops: CDR1 DFQATT, CDR2 SNEGSKA (reference sequence). The J segment lost 5 bases and the V segment lost 2 bases, leaving 7 bases of the junction unmatched. The CDR3 DNA reads TGCAGTGCTAGACCCCAAGCGGGGGTGGAGACCCAGTACTTC. It is translated as CSARPQAGVETQYF.

This clone appeared many times. This may stem from a read error, because a much larger clone lies one nucleotide away. V and J are TRBV20-1 and TRBJ2-7; 8 nucleotides agree with TRBD2. This CDR3 is built from 17 residues. The germline V gene has CDR1 DFQATT and CDR2 SNEGSKA (reference sequence). V lost 0 bases and J lost 2; bases outside the gene matches: 12. CDR3 coding DNA: TGCAGTGCTAGAGATTTGGGGCAAGAGCGGGGGCCCTACGAGCAGTACTTC. The encoded protein is CSARDLGQERGPYEQYF.

The table lists this clone with many counts. The rearrangement uses TRBV3-1 and TRBJ2-4; TRBD1 aligns across 9 bases. Germline CDR1 reads LGHDT; CDR2 reads YNNKEL (reference sequence). This CDR3 contains 17 residues. Unmatched junction bases numbered 9, after V lost 5 bases and J lost 1 base. The CDR3 sequence is CASSAGQGPWAKNIQYF. The CDR3 DNA follows: TGTGCCAGCAGCGCGGGACAGGGCCCTTGGGCCAAAAACATTCAGTACTTC. The full variable domain, its missing parts supplied by reference TRBV3-1 and TRBJ2-4, is DTAVSQTPKYLVTQMGNDKSIKCEQNLGHDTMYWYKQDSKKFLKIMFSYNNKELIINETVPNRFSPKSPDKAHLNLHINSLELGDSAVYFCASSAGQGPWAKNIQYFGAGTRLSVL.

Ten or more counts support this clone. V and J are TRBV2 and TRBJ2-2; 9 nucleotides line up with TRBD2. Trimming at V came to 3 bases and at J to 2 bases, leaving 4 bases not matched to a gene. This CDR3 region has 16 residues. Germline V CDR1 and CDR2: SNHLY, FYNNEI. CDR3 bases: TGTGCCAGCAGTGACAGCGGGAGGATTAACACCGGGGAGCTGTTTTTT. It translates to CASSDSGRINTGELFF.

On this clone itself: Distinct nucleotide sequences in the sample also encode this CDR3. The V gene is TRBV20-1, the J gene TRBJ2-7, with D possibly TRBD2 on 5 matching bases. Germline CDR1 and CDR2: DFQATT and SNEGSKA (reference sequence). V was pared by 6 bases and J by 4 bases, with 19 bases between. CDR3 length: 14 amino acids. The CDR3 DNA reads TGCAGTGCCGTTGGTCTGGGAGTCGGTTACGAGCAGTACTTC. Residues: CSAVGLGVGYEQYF.

This clone was picked up many times. This CDR3 is CAWGRGGWGEAFF. For the CDR3, the DNA is TGTGCCTGGGGCAGGGGAGGATGGGGTGAAGCTTTCTTT. V is TRBV30 and J is TRBJ1-1; a possible D gene is TRBD1 (6 bases). The germline CDR1 and CDR2 sequences are GTSNPN and SVGIG (reference sequence). The CDR3 is 13 amino acids. V lost 5 bases, J lost 7 bases, and 17 bases lay in between.

This clone is deemed medium-sized. The chain is built from TRBV4-2 and TRBJ2-1; 9 bases map to TRBD2. The V and J ends lost 0 bases and 6 bases, in that order; junction bases with no gene match: 15. Looked up from germline, CDR1 is LGHNA and CDR2 is YNFKEQ. CDR3 size: 19 residues. The CDR3 DNA reads TGTGCCAGCAGCCAAGATGATTCGTTGGCGGGGGGGCAAGGCAATGAGCAGTTCTTC. Its protein product is CASSQDDSLAGGQGNEQFF.

V and J are TRBV6-1 and TRBJ2-7; a possible D gene is TRBD1 (5 bases). The CDR3 has 15 residues. Germline V lookup: CDR1 MNHNS, CDR2 SASEGT. Trimming took off 0 bases at V and 0 bases at J, with 9 bases between the two ends. The CDR3 DNA reads TGTGCCAGCAGTGAAGCGCTAGACAGCTCCTACGAGCAGTACTTC. It codes for CASSEALDSSYEQYF.

Concerning this clone: It may be a read error: a sequence one base away is much more abundant. Other nucleotide sequences in the sample specify the same CDR3. The V gene is TRBV19, the J gene TRBJ2-3; D is unclear. CDR1 and CDR2 from the germline V gene are LNHDA and SQIVND (reference sequence). V lost 7 bases, J lost 6 bases, and 14 bases lay in between. The CDR3 length is 13 residues. In nucleotides, the CDR3 is TGTGCCAGTACCATGGGGAACACGGATACGCAGTATTTT. Translation gives CASTMGNTDTQYF.

This clone was recorded many times. This chain uses TRBV12-3 or TRBV12-4 with TRBJ1-6, with D tentatively TRBD1 (5 bases). The CDR3 consists of 14 residues. Deletions cut 2 bases from V and 14 bases from J, with 16 bases between. CDR3 sequence reads: CASSLLGGVLTLHF. In nucleotides, the CDR3 is TGTGCCAGCAGTTTACTCGGGGGGGTTCTCACCCTCCACTTT.